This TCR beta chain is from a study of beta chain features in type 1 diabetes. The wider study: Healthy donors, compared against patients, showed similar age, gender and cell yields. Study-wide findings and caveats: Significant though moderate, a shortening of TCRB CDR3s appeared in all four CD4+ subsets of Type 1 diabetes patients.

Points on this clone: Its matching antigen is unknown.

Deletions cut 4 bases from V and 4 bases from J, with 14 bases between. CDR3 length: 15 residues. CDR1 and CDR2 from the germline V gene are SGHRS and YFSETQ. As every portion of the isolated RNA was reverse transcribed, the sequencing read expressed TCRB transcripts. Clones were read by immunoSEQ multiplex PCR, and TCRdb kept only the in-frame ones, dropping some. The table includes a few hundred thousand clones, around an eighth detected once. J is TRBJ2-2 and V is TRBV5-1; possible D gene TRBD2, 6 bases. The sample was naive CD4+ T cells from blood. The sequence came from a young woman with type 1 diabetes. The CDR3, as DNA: TGCGCCAGCAGCGGGAAAGAGGGAGGCACCGGGGAGCTGTTTTTT. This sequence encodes CASSGKEGGTGELFF. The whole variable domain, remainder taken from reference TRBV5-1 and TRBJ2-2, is KAGVTQTPRYLIKTRGQQVTLSCSPISGHRSVSWYQQTPGQGLQFLFEYFSETQRNKGNFPGRFSGRQFSNSRSEMNVSTLELGDSALYLCASSGKEGGTGELFFGEGSRLTVL.